This TCR beta chain was sequenced during a study of T cell changes during pregnancy in multiple sclerosis. This clone occurred once. The method was immunoSEQ multiplex PCR; TCRdb's version includes in-frame clones alone and lacks a portion of them. The sample has tens of thousands of clones; 85% to 90% are singletons. Trimming took 5 bases from V and 9 from J; bases not matched to a gene: 6. Germline-derived CDR1 and CDR2 are MNHNS and SASEGT. CDR3 length: 15 residues. The chain uses TRBV6-1 and TRBJ2-1; 14 bases fit TRBD2. This sequence originates from a female donor in good health, enrolled as a control in a pregnancy study. The sample consisted of peripheral blood, taken after pregnancy. The CDR3 loop is CASSSGTSGSAEQFF. Written as DNA, the CDR3 is TGTGCCAGCAGTTCCGGGACTAGCGGGAGTGCTGAGCAGTTCTTC.